This T cell receptor beta chain derives from a study of CD8 T cells in ankylosing spondylitis. MiXCR, applied by TCRdb to the 5' RACE reads, yields one record per CDR3 protein. The sample lists tens of thousands of distinct CDR3 sequences; 6% to 8% were seen once. At least ten counts were recorded for this clonotype. CDR1 is SGHTA and CDR2 is FQGNSA in the germline V gene. With 1 base removed from V and 4 bases from J, the gap between germline ends came to 2 bases. This CDR3 is 12 amino acids long. This chain uses TRBV7-2 with TRBJ1-5; D is ambiguous. The sequenced sample consisted of synovial fluid, either unsorted or a sorted T cell fraction (not recorded which). The TCR sequence derives from a male donor with ankylosing spondylitis. CDR3 residues: CASSLENQPQHF. The CDR3 DNA reads TGTGCCAGCAGCTTAGAGAATCAGCCCCAGCATTTT.